This is a list of T cell receptor beta chains from one sample in a study of blood T cell repertoires in COVID-19. The table came from immunoSEQ multiplex PCR; TCRdb's copy has only in-frame clones and leaves some out. Among 60,000 to 85,000 clones, about 85% were seen once, and the ten largest hold about 3%. The specimen sequenced was peripheral blood. The receptors were sampled from a woman aged 45-59 years with COVID-19, enrolled during active disease. The CDR3 runs from the conserved cysteine through the conserved F or W. D genes are given only for firm matches. Some rows mark clone size as missing; the rest say once, few, many or name a class of expanded clone.

V	D	size	J	CDR3	DNA
TRBV9	TRBD2	few	TRBJ2-3	CASSFGGTSSGADTQYF	TGTGCCAGCAGCTTCGGGGGGACGTCTAGCGGGGCAGATACGCAGTATTTT
TRBV5-1	NA	NA	TRBJ2-7	CASSLRDSGNYEQYF	TGCGCCAGCAGTTTGCGAGATAGCGGAAACTACGAGCAGTACTTC
TRBV6-6	NA	NA	TRBJ2-2	CASSDSSTGELFF	TGTGCCAGCAGCGACTCCTCCACCGGGGAGCTGTTTTTT
TRBV6-2/TRBV6-3	NA	NA	TRBJ1-4	CASSSRQEKLFF	TGTGCCAGCAGTTCACGACAGGAAAAACTGTTTTTT
TRBV11-3	TRBD2	NA	TRBJ2-7	CASSLVLNGRAVYEQYF	TGTGCCAGCAGCTTAGTGTTGAACGGGAGGGCCGTCTACGAGCAGTACTTC
TRBV5-6	TRBD1	NA	TRBJ2-1	CASSWDGQGWYNEQFF	TGTGCCAGCAGCTGGGATGGACAGGGGTGGTACAATGAGCAGTTCTTC
TRBV6-1	TRBD1	NA	TRBJ1-1	CASSEGTGGTEAFF	TGTGCCAGCAGTGAGGGGACAGGGGGCACTGAAGCTTTCTTT
TRBV4-1	TRBD1	NA	TRBJ2-7	CASSLLQGGEQYF	TGCGCCAGCAGCCTGTTACAGGGGGGCGAGCAGTACTTC
TRBV28	NA	NA	TRBJ1-2	CASFSGTIANYGYTF	TGTGCCAGCTTTTCCGGGACAATAGCTAACTATGGCTACACCTTC
TRBV28	TRBD2	once	TRBJ2-1	CASSPGGEGRNEQFF	TGTGCCAGCAGTCCCGGTGGGGAGGGGCGCAATGAGCAGTTCTTC
TRBV19	NA	NA	TRBJ2-2	CASMGGKSTGELFF	TGTGCCAGTATGGGCGGGAAGAGCACCGGGGAGCTGTTTTTT
TRBV27	NA	NA	TRBJ1-2	CASVDPGYTF	TGTGCCAGCGTCGACCCAGGTTACACCTTC
TRBV5-6	TRBD1	NA	TRBJ1-1	CASSSFDRVNTEAFF	TGTGCCAGCAGCTCTTTCGACAGGGTGAACACTGAAGCTTTCTTT
TRBV6-6	TRBD1	NA	TRBJ2-5	CASSLTGTGYRETQYF	TGTGCCAGCAGTTTAACCGGGACAGGGTACAGAGAGACCCAGTACTTC
TRBV28	TRBD1	once	TRBJ1-1	CASSSPLNTRDRGRTEAFF	TGTGCCAGCAGCAGCCCCTTAAACACCCGGGACAGGGGACGGACTGAAGCTTTCTTT
TRBV18	NA	NA	TRBJ1-2	CASSPQTGGGYTF	TGTGCCAGCTCACCCCAAACTGGAGGCGGCTACACCTTC
TRBV27	NA	NA	TRBJ1-3	CASSLSGGVGNTIYF	TGTGCCAGCAGTTTGTCCGGGGGTGTAGGAAACACCATATATTTT
TRBV19	NA	NA	TRBJ1-6	CAHPRLPEKPLHF	TGTGCCCATCCCCGACTCCCAGAAAAACCCCTCCACTTT
TRBV28	NA	once	TRBJ2-5	CASSSGGGETQYF	TGTGCCAGCAGTTCGGGAGGGGGCGAGACCCAGTACTTC
TRBV27	NA	NA	TRBJ2-1	CASSPGGAVNEQFF	TGTGCCAGCAGTCCCGGAGGGGCAGTCAATGAGCAGTTCTTC
TRBV5-1	TRBD2	NA	TRBJ2-7	CASSLEAGGTYEQYF	TGCGCCAGCAGCTTGGAGGCGGGAGGCACCTACGAGCAGTACTTC
TRBV5-6	TRBD1	NA	TRBJ1-3	CASSLGATGSGNTIYF	TGTGCCAGCAGCTTGGGTGCGACAGGGTCTGGAAACACCATATATTTT
TRBV28	NA	NA	TRBJ1-3	CASGPSGSSGNTIYF	TGTGCCAGCGGACCCTCCGGGAGCTCTGGAAACACCATATATTTT
TRBV4-1	NA	NA	TRBJ2-1	CASSHPLLGGNEQFF	TGCGCCAGCAGCCACCCCTTACTGGGGGGCAATGAGCAGTTCTTC
TRBV11-2	TRBD2	few	TRBJ2-7	CASSPGLAPTSYEQYF	TGTGCCAGCAGCCCAGGACTAGCGCCTACTTCCTACGAGCAGTACTTC
TRBV5-1	NA	NA	TRBJ2-5	CASSLAWAGPTSRFQETQYF	TGCGCCAGCAGCTTGGCCTGGGCAGGGCCCACCTCCAGATTCCAAGAGACCCAGTACTTC
TRBV30	TRBD1	NA	TRBJ2-7	CAWKEPGQTYEQYF	TGTGCCTGGAAGGAACCGGGACAGACCTACGAGCAGTACTTC
TRBV9	TRBD1	NA	TRBJ1-2	CASSDGQGKNYGYTF	TGTGCCAGCAGCGACGGACAGGGGAAGAATTATGGCTACACCTTC